This paragraph reports one T cell receptor beta chain. Its antigen is currently unknown. This CDR3 has 15 amino acids. Germline V gives CDR1 SGHDT, CDR2 YYEEEE. The ends were cut back, 4 bases at V and 2 bases at J, with 15 bases in the middle. Sequencing used immunoSEQ version 4 in survey mode. TCRdb's table, derived via immunoSEQ multiplex PCR, lists solely in-frame clones and lacks some. Here the sample spans around 35,000 clones, 75% to 90% being singletons. The sample comes from a study of persistence of HIV-infected CD4 T cells. Study conclusions and caveats: Degenerate expanded CDR3beta sequences were enriched among CMV- and Gag-responding cells.

The stimulus was lysate of CMV-infected fibroblasts, around 11 ug/mL. Memory cells lacking CD40L and CD69 with high CD45RO were sorted. The sample in question was CD4+ T cells sorted from PBMCs after approximately 20-hour stimulation, obtained from a patient who received antiretroviral therapy. The sequence came from an adult man with HIV who was CMV-seropositive. The chain joins TRBV5-6 to TRBJ1-1; D gene unclear. CDR3 sequence: CASSPPTSINTEAFF. DNA for the CDR3: TGTGCCAGCAGCCCGCCGACATCAATTAACACTGAAGCTTTCTTT.